Below are 29 T cell receptor beta chains sequenced from a single sample in a study of cytomegalovirus exposure and HLA in healthy donors. The PCR used 60 Vbeta and 13 Jbeta primers. Here immunoSEQ multiplex PCR was the method, and the copy in TCRdb shows in-frame clones only, minus some. The sample carries 150,000 to 200,000 clones, roughly 86% recorded once. The sequenced sample was PBMCs. These receptors were obtained from a girl under 18 in good health and CMV-seropositive.

This clone was found a few times. The sample contains more than one DNA sequence encoding this CDR3. CDR3 in amino acids: CASSLGGQGDYNGYTF. The CDR3, as DNA: TGCGCCAGCAGCTTGGGAGGACAGGGAGATTACAATGGCTACACCTTC. The rearrangement links TRBV5-1 to TRBJ1-2; TRBD1 aligns across 8 bases. V shed 0 bases, J shed 6 bases, and the junction held 10 bases outside the gene matches. Germline V gene lookup returns CDR1 SGHRS and CDR2 YFSETQ. CDR3 length: 16 residues.

This chain links TRBV7-8 with TRBJ1-1; 12 nucleotides align to TRBD1. The CDR3 is made up of 18 amino acids. Germline CDR1 SGHVS, CDR2 FQNEAQ. V was pared by 5 bases and J by 4 bases, with 14 bases of the junction left unmatched. CDR3 coding DNA: TGTGCCAGCAGCGTAGGGACAGGGGGCGCGAGTGTTATCACTGAAGCTTTCTTT. Translated, it gives CASSVGTGGASVITEAFF.

This chain joins TRBV25-1 and TRBJ1-1; D unresolved. This CDR3 has 11 amino acids. Trimming removed 5 bases from V and 2 bases from J, with 3 bases in between. CDR1 is MGHDK, CDR2 SYGVNS, per germline. In DNA form, the CDR3 reads TGTGCCAGCAGTTTAAACACTGAAGCTTTCTTT. Residues: CASSLNTEAFF.

The V gene is TRBV10-3, the J gene TRBJ1-4; D not certain. Trimming left V 2 bases short and J 0 bases short, with 10 bases between. There are 16 residues in the CDR3. Per the germline V gene, CDR1 is ENHRY and CDR2 is SYGVKD. The CDR3 sequence is CAISEGGVSTNEKLFF. CDR3 DNA: TGTGCCATCAGTGAGGGCGGGGTTTCAACTAATGAAAAACTGTTTTTT.

This chain uses TRBV20-1 with TRBJ1-2; D uncertain. Germline CDR1 DFQATT, CDR2 SNEGSKA (reference sequence). This CDR3 spans 10 amino acids. V lost 4 bases and J lost 7, with 7 bases in between. The CDR3 spells CSAMSFGYTF. Written as DNA, the CDR3 is TGCAGTGCTATGTCTTTTGGCTACACCTTC.

CDR3 bases: TGTGCCAGCAGCCAATTTAGCGGGGGACTCGAGCAGTACTTC. Its translation: CASSQFSGGLEQYF. The chain links TRBV14 to TRBJ2-7, with 9 nucleotides matching TRBD2. This CDR3 is 14 amino acids long. The V gene end was trimmed by 2 bases and the J gene end by 6 bases; junction bases not matched to a gene: 5. Germline-derived CDR1 and CDR2 are SGHDN and FVKESK.

The V gene is TRBV5-1, the J gene TRBJ1-1, with a weak D call TRBD1 (5 bases). The germline CDR1 and CDR2 sequences are SGHRS and YFSETQ. The CDR3 totals 14 residues. V lost 4 bases and J lost 1, with 11 bases in between. The CDR3 loop is CASSPRQRNTEAFF. The CDR3, as DNA: TGCGCCAGCAGCCCAAGACAGAGGAACACTGAAGCTTTCTTT.

Remarks on this clone: Germline is not matched at one junction end, which may reflect a read error. The chain joins TRBV5-4 to TRBJ2-5; maybe TRBD2 (7 bases). The CDR3 loop spans 15 amino acids. The germline V gene encodes CDR1 SGHNT and CDR2 YYREEE (reference sequence). The CDR3 region has the DNA TGTGCCAGCACGTCGGGGGGCGCCTTACAAGAGACTCAGTACTTC. Translating gives CASTSGGALQETQYF. The full variable domain, completed using reference TRBV5-4 and TRBJ2-5, is ETGVTQSPTHLIKTRGQQVTLRCSSQSGHNTVSWYQQALGQGPQFIFQYYREEENGRGNFPPRFSGLQFPNYSSELNVNALELDDSALYLCASTSGGALQETQYFGPGTRLLVL.

V and J are TRBV27 and TRBJ2-5, with 9 bases that match TRBD2. The J call may be wrong; the DNA end is better matched by TRBJ2-7. In germline, CDR1 is MNHEY, CDR2 SMNVEV (reference sequence). This CDR3 is built from 15 residues. CDR3: CASSLSGTSPTEQYF. For the CDR3, the DNA is TGTGCCAGCAGTTTATCGGGGACTAGCCCAACCGAGCAGTACTTC.

The chain links TRBV19 to TRBJ1-5; weak D call: TRBD1 (5 bases). Trimming shortened V by 7 bases and J by 2 bases, and 27 bases separated the two germline ends. The CDR3 is 19 residues long. Germline assignment: CDR1 LNHDA and CDR2 SQIVND (reference sequence). The chain's CDR3 is CASTQHRRTGSLGNQPQHF. The DNA for the CDR3 is TGTGCCAGTACCCAGCACCGACGAACAGGATCTCTCGGCAATCAGCCCCAGCATTTT.

The genes are TRBV29-1 and TRBJ1-6; the match to TRBD1 covers 9 bases. Looked up from germline, CDR1 is SQVTM and CDR2 is ANQGSEA. This CDR3 contains 13 residues. The V segment lost 3 bases and the J segment 8 bases; nucleotides outside the gene matches: 2. The CDR3 region is CSVEGTGYSPLHF. The CDR3 DNA follows: TGCAGCGTTGAGGGGACAGGGTATTCACCCCTCCACTTT.

The CDR3 region has the DNA TGTGCCAGCAGTCCCAGGGGGCGGGGGAACACTGAAGCTTTCTTT. This gives the protein CASSPRGRGNTEAFF. The chain is built from TRBV5-5 and TRBJ1-1, with 8 nucleotides matching TRBD1. Germline assignment: CDR1 SGHKS and CDR2 YYEKEE (reference sequence). The V gene end was trimmed by 5 bases and the J gene end by 1 base; junction bases not matched to a gene: 7. The CDR3 is 15 amino acids. Using reference TRBV5-5 and TRBJ1-1 for the parts outside the CDR3, the full variable domain is DAGVTQSPTHLIKTRGQQVTLRCSPISGHKSVSWYQQVLGQGPQFIFQYYEKEERGRGNFPDRFSARQFPNYSSELNVNALLLGDSALYLCASSPRGRGNTEAFFGQGTRLTVV.

CDR3 coding DNA: TGTGCCAGCAGTTTACCAAAATACCGGGACAGGGGGAAAAACACCGGGGAGCTGTTTTTT. Translating gives CASSLPKYRDRGKNTGELFF. The chain links TRBV27 to TRBJ2-2, with 11 positions matching TRBD1. Trimming removed 2 bases from V and 2 bases from J; junction bases left unmatched: 13. The CDR3 consists of 20 residues. Germline V gene sequence: CDR1 MNHEY, CDR2 SMNVEV (reference sequence).

The rearrangement links TRBV7-8 to TRBJ1-1; TRBD1 agrees at 11 bases. The V and J ends lost 5 bases and 4 bases, in that order; junction bases with no gene match: 9. The CDR3 loop spans 16 amino acids. Germline values: CDR1 SGHVS, CDR2 FQNEAQ. This CDR3 reads CASSLGTGGTFTEAFF. CDR3 bases: TGTGCCAGCAGCCTTGGGACAGGGGGGACGTTCACTGAAGCTTTCTTT.

The CDR3 sequence is CASSVSLLNTEAFF. In DNA, the CDR3 is TGTGCCAGCAGCGTTAGCCTATTGAACACTGAAGCTTTCTTT. V gene TRBV9 combines with J gene TRBJ1-1; D unresolved. V dropped 2 bases and J dropped 0 bases, with 8 bases sitting between them. Germline V gives CDR1 SGDLS, CDR2 YYNGEE. This CDR3 is 14 amino acids long.

The table lists this clone with a count of one. The genes are TRBV25-1 and TRBJ1-6; 7 bases line up with TRBD1. This CDR3 spans 15 amino acids. Germline lookup yields CDR1 MGHDK and CDR2 SYGVNS. V was clipped by 8 bases and J by 5 bases; unmatched bases: 9. This chain's CDR3 is CASGRPGGDNSPLHF. In nucleotides, the CDR3 is TGTGCCAGCGGCCGGCCAGGGGGTGATAATTCACCCCTCCACTTT.

The gene calls are TRBV5-6 and TRBJ1-2; 10 bases fit TRBD1. Germline assignment: CDR1 SGHDT and CDR2 YYEEEE. This CDR3 is 14 amino acids long. V shed 2 bases, J shed 6 bases, and the junction held 4 bases outside the gene matches. In DNA, the CDR3 is TGTGCCAGCAGCTTAAGGACAGGGGGGAATGGCTACACCTTC. It specifies CASSLRTGGNGYTF.

This chain connects TRBV5-4 to TRBJ2-7, with D tentatively TRBD1 (7 bases). This CDR3 has 17 residues. The germline V gene encodes CDR1 SGHNT and CDR2 YYREEE (reference sequence). V was cut by 3 bases and J by 7 bases, with 26 bases left in between. The CDR3 nucleotides read TGTGCCAGCAGCTCAGAGGCTCTCAACGGACCAGGGGGGGAGCAGTACTTC. Protein sequence: CASSSEALNGPGGEQYF.

The chain uses TRBV30 and TRBJ1-1; D possibly corresponds to TRBD1 (6 bases). CDR1 and CDR2 (germline): GTSNPN, SVGIG (reference sequence). This CDR3 has 11 amino acids. V was trimmed by 4 bases and J by 4 bases, leaving 7 bases between them. The DNA of the CDR3 is TGTGCCTGGACGGACAGCACTGAAGCTTTCTTT. This sequence encodes CAWTDSTEAFF.

The chain couples TRBV4-1 to TRBJ2-7; maybe TRBD2 (5 bases). The V and J ends lost 1 base and 7 bases respectively, with 11 bases between them. Germline CDR1 and CDR2: MGHRA and YSYEKL. The CDR3 covers 13 residues. The CDR3 nucleotides are TGCGCCAGCAGCCAAGCGAGGAGGCCGGAGCAGTACTTC. This sequence encodes CASSQARRPEQYF.

The V and J genes are TRBV4-2 and TRBJ2-1, with 8 bases identical to TRBD2. Germline V CDR1 and CDR2: LGHNA, YNFKEQ. V lost 0 bases and J lost 0; bases outside the gene matches: 13. The CDR3 is made up of 20 amino acids. The chain's CDR3 is CASSQDELGLGTPSYNEQFF. The DNA for the CDR3 is TGTGCCAGCAGCCAAGATGAATTGGGACTAGGAACACCCTCCTACAATGAGCAGTTCTTC.

This clone was picked up a small number of times. V and J are TRBV2 and TRBJ2-3; TRBD2 agrees at 10 bases. This CDR3 contains 17 residues. The junction had 11 bases not matched to a gene; V was cut back by 4 bases and J by 4 bases. Germline CDR1 and CDR2: SNHLY and FYNNEI. CDR3 residues: CASSVGSGGLQADTQYF. CDR3 DNA sequence: TGTGCCAGCAGTGTAGGTAGCGGGGGGTTACAGGCAGATACGCAGTATTTT.

The chain recombines TRBV6-1 with TRBJ1-2; D is undetermined. V was cut by 3 bases and J by 4 bases, with 12 bases left in between. This CDR3 has 14 residues. In germline, CDR1 is MNHNS, CDR2 SASEGT. The CDR3 is CASSDPGRFYGYTF. CDR3 coding DNA: TGTGCCAGCAGTGATCCTGGCAGGTTCTATGGCTACACCTTC.

Only a few counts were recorded for this clone. The chain joins TRBV6-1 to TRBJ2-1, with 12 positions matching TRBD2. The length of the CDR3 is 15 residues. Germline CDR1 is MNHNS and CDR2 is SASEGT. After removal of 2 bases from V and 7 bases from J, the junction contained 3 bases not matched to a gene. CDR3 DNA sequence: TGTGCCAGCAGTGAAACGACTAGCGGGGGAAATGAGCAGTTCTTC. It specifies CASSETTSGGNEQFF.

The gene calls are TRBV6-5 and TRBJ1-1; unclear D gene. The CDR3 loop spans 12 amino acids. From germline, CDR1 is MNHEY and CDR2 SVGAGI. Between the trimmed V and J ends, which lost 2 bases and 8 bases, there was a span of 9 bases. The CDR3 nucleotides read TGTGCCAGCAGTTACCCCCTTCCCGAAGCTTTCTTT. Translated, it gives CASSYPLPEAFF.

In the case of this clone: The sample contains more than one DNA sequence encoding this CDR3. The chain is built from TRBV4-1 and TRBJ1-1; TRBD1 might be the D (5 bases). The ends were cut back, 1 base at V and 1 base at J, with 10 bases in the middle. Germline V gene lookup returns CDR1 MGHRA and CDR2 YSYEKL. The CDR3 extends over 15 amino acids. The chain's CDR3 is CASSQATGGNTEAFF. The DNA of the CDR3 is TGCGCCAGCAGCCAAGCGACGGGGGGGAACACTGAAGCTTTCTTT.

The V and J genes are TRBV11-1 and TRBJ2-7, with D uncertain. The germline gives CDR1 SGHAT, CDR2 FQDESV (reference sequence). The ends were cut back, 3 bases at V and 2 bases at J, with 11 bases in the middle. The CDR3 extends over 14 amino acids. The CDR3 DNA reads as TGTGCCAGCAGCTTGAGCAGGCCCCCCTACGAGCAGTACTTC. Translated, it gives CASSLSRPPYEQYF.

This chain uses TRBV7-9 with TRBJ2-3; D might be TRBD2 (6 bases). The CDR3 loop spans 16 amino acids. V lost 5 bases, J lost 1 base, and 16 bases lay in between. Germline values: CDR1 SEHNR, CDR2 FQNEAQ (reference sequence). CDR3 in amino acids: CASSLSLAGRTDTQYF. The DNA of the CDR3 is TGTGCCAGCAGCCTCTCCCTTGCGGGGCGCACAGATACGCAGTATTTT.

A single count supports this clone. The chain employs TRBV7-9 and TRBJ1-1; 9 positions agree with TRBD1. V trimming: 5 bases; J trimming: 5 bases; junction bases outside the gene matches: 15. Per the germline V gene, CDR1 is SEHNR and CDR2 is FQNEAQ (reference sequence). This CDR3 is 17 amino acids long. CDR3 nucleotides: TGTGCCAGCAGCCTCAGAAGGACAGGGGTGATAGGAACTGAAGCTTTCTTT. This encodes CASSLRRTGVIGTEAFF.